The entry that follows covers one T cell receptor (beta chain) sequence. Its antigen is unknown. These data originate in a study of response to subunit inactivated influenza vaccine. Findings of the study overall: It was the authors' suggestion that each seasonal influenza vaccination recruits few new T cells.

TCRdb re-derived calls from the RT-PCR reads in MiXCR, one entry per CDR3 protein. This sample has around 650,000 distinct CDR3 sequences; approximately 14% occur once, and the top ten carry 11%. The source of this sequence is a middle-aged man who received an inactivated influenza vaccine. The sample in question was PBMCs from blood, obtained 11 to 12 days after vaccination.

This CDR3 reads CASSQDWGMREKLFF. In nucleotides, the CDR3 is TGTGCCAGCAGCCAAGATTGGGGGATGCGTGAAAAACTGTTTTTT. This chain uses TRBV4-2 with TRBJ1-4; D perhaps matches TRBD1 (5 bases). Germline V gene lookup returns CDR1 LGHNA and CDR2 YNFKEQ. CDR3 size: 15 residues. Trimming took 0 bases from V and 7 from J, leaving 12 bases between them.